This T cell receptor beta chain is from a study of T cell responses to AZD1222 COVID-19 vaccine. General study findings and limits: Donors, mostly white British, included more females; clonal diversity was possibly underestimated. Baseline serology detected seropositivity in only six or seven AZD1222 recipients.

The protocol was immunoSEQ multiplex PCR, while the TCRdb copy is restricted to in-frame clones and leaves out a portion. The sample includes more than 95,000 clones, more than 75% of them seen just once. Germline V gene sequence: CDR1 MNHEY, CDR2 SMNVEV (reference sequence). The V end was cut by 4 bases, the J end by 7 bases, with 14 bases between. This CDR3 spans 14 amino acids. A remark on this clone: The antigen remains undetermined.

Material: peripheral blood, obtained on day 0 of AZD1222 vaccination. The chain couples TRBV27 to TRBJ2-1, with a weak D call TRBD2 (7 bases). The receptor was derived from an adult in good health. The DNA for the CDR3 is TGTGCCAGCAGTTCCCCGGGGGGCCCTAATGAGCAGTTCTTC. Its protein product is CASSSPGGPNEQFF.